Below, 27 T cell receptor beta chains from the same sample are listed, as sequenced in a study of blood T cell repertoires in COVID-19. The data were produced by immunoSEQ multiplex PCR, yet TCRdb's version contains in-frame clones alone and is incomplete. Of over 90,000 clones in the sample, 80% to 95% were seen once. Source material: peripheral blood. The origin of the receptors is a young man with acute or convalescent COVID-19.

This clone was observed a single time. V is TRBV18 and J is TRBJ2-2; 7 bases agree with TRBD1. This CDR3 region has 16 residues. The germline V gene has CDR1 KGHSH and CDR2 LQKENI. The V gene end was trimmed by 3 bases and the J gene end by 3 bases; junction bases not matched to a gene: 7. CDR3 bases: TGTGCCAGCTCACCTTCCCTCGACAGGGACACCGGGGAGCTGTTTTTT. Amino acid sequence: CASSPSLDRDTGELFF. Combining the CDR3 with reference TRBV18 and TRBJ2-2 gives the whole variable domain NAGVMQNPRHLVRRRGQEARLRCSPMKGHSHVYWYRQLPEEGLKFMVYLQKENIIDESGMPKERFSAEFPKEGPSILRIQQVVRGDSAAYFCASSPSLDRDTGELFFGEGSRLTVL.

CDR3 sequence reads: CASSLGQGAPLHF. The CDR3 DNA sequence: TGTGCCAGCAGTTTGGGACAGGGTGCACCCCTCCACTTT. The chain is built from TRBV12-3 or TRBV12-4 and TRBJ1-6; TRBD1 agrees at 9 bases. The CDR3 spans 13 residues. Unmatched junction bases numbered 2, after V lost 3 bases and J lost 11 bases.

This clone has only one observation. V gene TRBV25-1 combines with J gene TRBJ2-2, with D tentatively TRBD2 (5 bases). V was trimmed by 5 bases and J by 1 base, leaving 14 bases between them. The V gene's germline CDR1 is MGHDK and CDR2 SYGVNS. The CDR3 extends over 16 amino acids. For the CDR3, the DNA is TGTGCCAGCAGTACTGCGGGTCAACAGAACACCGGGGAGCTGTTTTTT. Its translation: CASSTAGQQNTGELFF.

The chain employs TRBV7-9 and TRBJ2-5; TRBD2 matches at 13 bases. The germline V gene encodes CDR1 SEHNR and CDR2 FQNEAQ (reference sequence). The CDR3 extends over 15 amino acids. Unmatched junction bases numbered 5, after V lost 5 bases and J lost 5 bases. The CDR3 DNA is TGTGCCAGCAGCCCCCAGGGACTAGCGGGGGAGACCCAGTACTTC. This encodes CASSPQGLAGETQYF.

Written as DNA, the CDR3 is TGTGCCAGCAGTGATTATCCAGATACGCAGTATTTT. This codes for CASSDYPDTQYF. The rearrangement uses TRBV6-1 and TRBJ2-3; D call uncertain. The germline V and J ends were trimmed by 3 bases and 4 bases, with 5 bases remaining between them. This CDR3 has 12 residues. Germline V lookup: CDR1 MNHNS, CDR2 SASEGT.

The J gene is TRBJ1-2, the V gene TRBV12-3 or TRBV12-4; D is ambiguous. CDR3 length: 13 amino acids. V was trimmed by 8 bases and J by 0 bases, leaving 10 bases between them. CDR3 nucleotide sequence: TGTGCCAGCCGCCGAGGGACTAACTATGGCTACACCTTC. It codes for CASRRGTNYGYTF.

This clone was observed a handful of times. The chain recombines TRBV20-1 with TRBJ2-1; perhaps TRBD2 as D (5 bases). The CDR3 loop spans 14 amino acids. Germline V lookup: CDR1 DFQATT, CDR2 SNEGSKA (reference sequence). Trimming took 3 bases from V and 8 from J, leaving 17 bases between them. In nucleotides, the CDR3 is TGCAGTGCTAGTTTGCCGCGGGTGGGATATGAGCAGTTCTTC. Encoded protein: CSASLPRVGYEQFF.

This chain uses TRBV5-4 with TRBJ2-7, with D maybe TRBD1 (6 bases). CDR1 is SGHNT, CDR2 YYREEE, per germline (reference sequence). The CDR3 runs 12 residues. V lost 2 bases to trimming and J lost 3 bases, with 6 bases between them. Here the CDR3 reads CASSLQGYEQYF. CDR3 nucleotides: TGTGCCAGCAGCTTACAGGGCTACGAGCAGTACTTC.

This clone has just one count. The chain couples TRBV25-1 to TRBJ1-2; possibly TRBD1 for D (5 bases). Looked up from germline, CDR1 is MGHDK and CDR2 is SYGVNS. V dropped 3 bases and J dropped 6 bases, with 20 bases sitting between them. This CDR3 is built from 16 residues. CDR3: CASSESGDLPYNGYTF. CDR3 DNA: TGTGCCAGCAGTGAGAGTGGGGACTTACCCTACAATGGCTACACCTTC.

V gene TRBV11-3 combines with J gene TRBJ2-7, with D possibly being TRBD1 (6 bases). Germline V lookup: CDR1 SGHNT, CDR2 YENEEA. CDR3 length: 13 amino acids. V was trimmed by 1 base and J by 5 bases, leaving 9 bases between them. The CDR3 spells CASSLVGGHEQYF. In DNA form, the CDR3 reads TGTGCCAGCAGCTTAGTAGGGGGACACGAGCAGTACTTC.

The J gene is TRBJ2-1, the V gene TRBV24-1, with TRBD1 identical over 9 bases. Germline V gene sequence: CDR1 KGHDR, CDR2 SFDVKD. Losses at the gene ends were 9 bases for V and 10 bases for J; bases not matched to a gene: 15. This CDR3 spans 15 amino acids. As DNA, the CDR3 is TGTGCCACCGGAAGAGAGGGACAGGGTTCGGGGGAGCAGTTCTTC. Amino acids: CATGREGQGSGEQFF.

The chain employs TRBV18 and TRBJ1-2; D ambiguous. CDR1 and CDR2 (germline): KGHSH, LQKENI. The CDR3 covers 17 residues. Trimming removed 1 base from V and 0 bases from J, with 15 bases in between. CDR3 sequence: CASSPQLTKAANYGYTF. For the CDR3, the DNA is TGTGCCAGCTCACCACAGTTGACAAAGGCAGCTAACTATGGCTACACCTTC.

The J gene is TRBJ2-7, the V gene TRBV9, with 9 bases fitting TRBD2. The V and J ends lost 3 bases and 4 bases, in that order; junction bases with no gene match: 5. The CDR3 covers 14 residues. The germline gives CDR1 SGDLS, CDR2 YYNGEE. The CDR3 loop reads CASSAGGGAYEQYF. The CDR3 nucleotides read TGTGCCAGCAGCGCCGGCGGGGGGGCGTACGAGCAGTACTTC.

This chain joins TRBV25-1 and TRBJ1-1; no clear D gene. The CDR3 totals 13 residues. CDR1 and CDR2 (germline): MGHDK, SYGVNS. Trimming stripped 5 bases from V and 0 bases from J, with 7 bases between. The CDR3 bases are TGTGCCAGCAGTACCTCTATGAACACTGAAGCTTTCTTT. Amino acids: CASSTSMNTEAFF.

Comment on this clone: The same CDR3 arises from other DNA sequences in this sample as well. The chain is built from TRBV18 and TRBJ1-2; TRBD1 matches 8 bases. CDR3 length equals 14 residues. V gave up 3 bases and J gave up 5 bases; unmatched junction bases: 5. Germline assignment: CDR1 KGHSH and CDR2 LQKENI. This CDR3 reads CASSPEDRAYGYTF. In DNA form, the CDR3 reads TGTGCCAGCTCACCCGAGGACAGGGCGTATGGCTACACCTTC.

V usage is TRBV5-6 and J usage is TRBJ1-1; TRBD1 might be the D (6 bases). The CDR3 extends over 16 amino acids. Germline CDR1 reads SGHDT; CDR2 reads YYEEEE. V lost 4 bases and J 0 bases, leaving 16 bases between the germline ends. CDR3 nucleotide sequence: TGTGCCAGCAGCCTGGGGGGCGGATCCATGAACACTGAAGCTTTCTTT. Its translation: CASSLGGGSMNTEAFF.

This clone was detected only a few times. J is TRBJ2-7 and V is TRBV6-5, with D perhaps matching TRBD1 (5 bases). Trimming stripped 8 bases from V and 1 base from J, with 9 bases between. Looked up from germline, CDR1 is MNHEY and CDR2 is SVGAGI. The CDR3 consists of 12 residues. In nucleotides, the CDR3 is TGTGCCAGCTCAGACAGTTCCTACGAGCAGTACTTC. It encodes CASSDSSYEQYF.

The chain is built from TRBV6-2 or TRBV6-3 and TRBJ1-5, with D perhaps matching TRBD1 (5 bases). The CDR3 has 16 residues. V was shortened by 2 bases and J by 5 bases, with 16 bases between the two germline ends. From germline, CDR1 is MNHEY and CDR2 SVGEGT. The CDR3: CASSYEGVLGDQPQHF. DNA for the CDR3: TGTGCCAGCAGTTACGAAGGGGTCTTAGGGGATCAGCCCCAGCATTTT.

The gene calls are TRBV19 and TRBJ2-3; 8 bases line up with TRBD1. Germline CDR1 and CDR2: LNHDA and SQIVND (reference sequence). The CDR3 runs 16 residues. The V and J ends lost 10 bases and 2 bases, in that order; junction bases with no gene match: 14. CDR3 DNA sequence: TGTGCCACCCACCCCGGGACAGGATTTTACACAGATACGCAGTATTTT. Its protein is CATHPGTGFYTDTQYF.

This clone came up a few times. This chain joins TRBV20-1 and TRBJ1-2; TRBD1 matches 7 bases. J gave up 4 bases and V 3 bases, and 2 bases lay outside the gene matches. The CDR3 contains 12 residues. CDR1 is DFQATT, CDR2 SNEGSKA, per germline (reference sequence). CDR3 in DNA: TGCAGTGCTAGTCAGGGGGTCTATGGCTACACCTTC. Its protein is CSASQGVYGYTF.

The chain is built from TRBV9 and TRBJ1-2, with D unclear. The germline CDR1 and CDR2 sequences are SGDLS and YYNGEE. This CDR3 spans 14 amino acids. The V and J ends lost 0 bases and 8 bases respectively, with 14 bases between them. The CDR3: CASSVDYSGGGYTF. CDR3 nucleotide sequence: TGTGCCAGCAGCGTAGACTACTCGGGAGGAGGCTACACCTTC. The full variable domain, with the rest looked up from reference TRBV9 and TRBJ1-2, is DSGVTQTPKHLITATGQRVTLRCSPRSGDLSVYWYQQSLDQGLQFLIQYYNGEERAKGNILERFSAQQFPDLHSELNLSSLELGDSALYFCASSVDYSGGGYTFGSGTRLTVV.

This clone has a single count. CDR3 sequence reads: CASSYLVEDTQYF. CDR3 in DNA: TGTGCCAGCAGTTACCTGGTAGAAGATACGCAGTATTTT. The V and J genes are TRBV6-5 and TRBJ2-3; no definite D call. From germline, CDR1 is MNHEY and CDR2 SVGAGI. There are 13 residues in the CDR3. The germline V and J ends were trimmed by 2 bases and 5 bases, with 8 bases remaining between them.

The chain recombines TRBV27 with TRBJ2-3; 10 bases align to TRBD1. Losses at the gene ends were 1 base for V and 2 bases for J; bases not matched to a gene: 3. This CDR3 spans 16 amino acids. Per germline, CDR1 MNHEY and CDR2 SMNVEV (reference sequence). CDR3 bases: TGTGCCAGCAGTTTATGGGGACAGGGGAACACAGATACGCAGTATTTT. Its protein is CASSLWGQGNTDTQYF.

This clone came up once. The chain is built from TRBV2 and TRBJ1-1; 9 nucleotides agree with TRBD1. The CDR3 contains 14 residues. CDR1 and CDR2 (germline): SNHLY, FYNNEI. V shed 7 bases, J shed 1 base, and the junction held 4 bases outside the gene matches. The CDR3 spells CASNRQGGNTEAFF. The CDR3 coding sequence is TGTGCCAGCAACCGACAGGGGGGGAACACTGAAGCTTTCTTT. Looking up the rest from reference TRBV2 and TRBJ1-1 gives the full variable domain: EPEVTQTPSHQVTQMGQEVILRCVPISNHLYFYWYRQILGQKVEFLVSFYNNEISEKSEIFDDQFSVERPDGSNFTLKIRSTKLEDSAMYFCASNRQGGNTEAFFGQGTRLTVV.

The chain recombines TRBV5-1 with TRBJ2-5; 8 bases agree with TRBD2. The ends lost 5 bases at V and 1 base at J; junction bases unmatched: 4. The CDR3 is made up of 14 amino acids. Germline-derived CDR1 and CDR2 are SGHRS and YFSETQ. This CDR3 reads CASSRGGFQETQYF. The CDR3 DNA follows: TGCGCCAGCAGTCGGGGGGGATTCCAAGAGACCCAGTACTTC. The full variable domain, its missing parts supplied by reference TRBV5-1 and TRBJ2-5, is KAGVTQTPRYLIKTRGQQVTLSCSPISGHRSVSWYQQTPGQGLQFLFEYFSETQRNKGNFPGRFSGRQFSNSRSEMNVSTLELGDSALYLCASSRGGFQETQYFGPGTRLLVL.

CDR3 loop: CASSANVAGGRMETQYF. The CDR3 nucleotides read TGCGCCAGCAGCGCGAACGTCGCGGGAGGGCGCATGGAGACCCAGTACTTC. The V and J genes are TRBV5-1 and TRBJ2-5; 9 positions match TRBD2. V shed 4 bases and J 5 bases; nucleotides not matched to a gene: 15. CDR3 length: 17 amino acids. Per the germline V gene, CDR1 is SGHRS and CDR2 is YFSETQ.

This sequence joins TRBV12-3 or TRBV12-4 and TRBJ1-2; 9 bases map to TRBD1. V lost 5 bases to trimming and J lost 5 bases; unmatched junction nucleotides: 3. This CDR3 region has 13 residues. CDR3 in DNA: TGTGCCAGCAGTCCCGGGACAGGGTATGGCTACACCTTC. Its translation: CASSPGTGYGYTF.